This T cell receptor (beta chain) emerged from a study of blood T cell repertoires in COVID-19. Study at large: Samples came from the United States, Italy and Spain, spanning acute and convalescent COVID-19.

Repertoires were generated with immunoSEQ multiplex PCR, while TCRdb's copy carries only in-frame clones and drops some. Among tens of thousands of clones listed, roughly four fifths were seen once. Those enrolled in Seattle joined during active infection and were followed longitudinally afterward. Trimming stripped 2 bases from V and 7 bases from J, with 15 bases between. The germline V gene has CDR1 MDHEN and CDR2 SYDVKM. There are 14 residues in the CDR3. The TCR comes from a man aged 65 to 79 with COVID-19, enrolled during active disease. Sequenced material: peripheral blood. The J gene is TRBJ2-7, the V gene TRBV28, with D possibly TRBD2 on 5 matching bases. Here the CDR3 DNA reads TGTGCCAGCAGTTTACCCGGACTTTCGGGGGAGCAGTACTTC. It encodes CASSLPGLSGEQYF.